The clone carrying this TCR beta chain was recorded at least ten times. This sample is part of a study of blood T cell repertoires in COVID-19. Trimming cost V 10 bases and J 10 bases, with 13 bases left between them. The germline V gene encodes CDR1 LGHNA and CDR2 YSLEER. This CDR3 spans 11 amino acids. Only in-frame clones appear in the TCRdb table, and some are missing; sequencing was by immunoSEQ multiplex PCR. This table has some 180,000 clones, about 80% appearing once. The clonotype comes from a woman in her fifties or sixties with active or convalescent COVID-19. The source material was peripheral blood. The chain has TRBV4-3 and TRBJ1-4; weak D call: TRBD1 (5 bases). The CDR3, as DNA: TGCGCCACCCGGGGGGAGGGAAAACTGTTTTTT. Translation gives CATRGEGKLFF.